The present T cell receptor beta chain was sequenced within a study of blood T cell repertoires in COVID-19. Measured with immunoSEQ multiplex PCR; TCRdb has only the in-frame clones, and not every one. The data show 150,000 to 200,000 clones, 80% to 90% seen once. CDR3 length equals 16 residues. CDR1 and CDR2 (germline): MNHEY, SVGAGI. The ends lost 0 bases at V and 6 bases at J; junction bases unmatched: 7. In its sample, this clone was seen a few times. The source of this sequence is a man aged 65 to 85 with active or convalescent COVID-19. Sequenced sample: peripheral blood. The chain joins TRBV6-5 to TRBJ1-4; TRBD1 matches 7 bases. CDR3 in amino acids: CASSYSLRGRDEKLFF. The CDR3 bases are TGTGCCAGCAGTTACTCGTTGAGGGGGCGAGATGAAAAACTGTTTTTT.